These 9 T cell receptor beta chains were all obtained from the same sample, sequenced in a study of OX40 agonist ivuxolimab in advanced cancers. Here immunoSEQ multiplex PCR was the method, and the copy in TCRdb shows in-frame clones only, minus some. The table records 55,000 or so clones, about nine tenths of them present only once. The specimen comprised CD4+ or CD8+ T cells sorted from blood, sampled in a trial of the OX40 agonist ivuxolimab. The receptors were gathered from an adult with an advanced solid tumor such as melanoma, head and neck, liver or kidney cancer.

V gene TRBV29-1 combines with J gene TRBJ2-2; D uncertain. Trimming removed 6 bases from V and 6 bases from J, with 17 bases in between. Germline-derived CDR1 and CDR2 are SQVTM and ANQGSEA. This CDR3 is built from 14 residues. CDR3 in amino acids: CSVRRSSGPGELFF. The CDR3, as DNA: TGCAGCGTCCGCCGCTCGTCGGGCCCCGGGGAGCTGTTTTTT.

The DNA for the CDR3 is TGTGCCAGCAGAGGCGGGAGTGTCTACAATGAGCAGTTCTTC. Translated: CASRGGSVYNEQFF. The V gene is TRBV27, the J gene TRBJ2-1; TRBD2 aligns across 7 bases. The V gene's germline CDR1 is MNHEY and CDR2 SMNVEV (reference sequence). The CDR3 extends over 14 amino acids. V dropped 6 bases and J dropped 3; count of bases not matched to a gene: 5.

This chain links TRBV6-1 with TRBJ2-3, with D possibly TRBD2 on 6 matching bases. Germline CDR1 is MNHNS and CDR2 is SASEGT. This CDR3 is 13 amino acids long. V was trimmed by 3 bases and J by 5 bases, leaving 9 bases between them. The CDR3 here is CASSDGGLDTQYF. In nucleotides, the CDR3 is TGTGCCAGCAGTGATGGGGGACTAGATACGCAGTATTTT.

CDR3 loop: CASSPYGLTALSSYEQYF. CDR3 coding DNA: TGTGCCAGCTCACCCTATGGTTTGACAGCTCTATCATCCTACGAGCAGTACTTC. This chain links TRBV18 with TRBJ2-7; possible D gene TRBD1, 5 bases. CDR1 and CDR2 (germline): KGHSH, LQKENI. The V and J ends lost 3 bases and 1 base respectively, with 22 bases between them. This CDR3 is built from 18 residues.

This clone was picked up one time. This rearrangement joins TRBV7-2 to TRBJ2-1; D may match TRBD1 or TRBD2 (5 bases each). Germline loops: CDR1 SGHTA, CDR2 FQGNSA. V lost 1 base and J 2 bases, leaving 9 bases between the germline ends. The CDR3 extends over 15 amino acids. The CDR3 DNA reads TGTGCCAGCAGCTTAGATGGGGGAGCCTACAATGAGCAGTTCTTC. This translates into CASSLDGGAYNEQFF.

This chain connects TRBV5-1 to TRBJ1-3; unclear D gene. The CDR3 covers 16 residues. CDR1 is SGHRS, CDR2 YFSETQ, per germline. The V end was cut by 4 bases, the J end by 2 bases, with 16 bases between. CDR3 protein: CASSPRGVETGNTIYF. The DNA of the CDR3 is TGCGCCAGCAGCCCCCGTGGGGTAGAGACTGGAAACACCATATATTTT.

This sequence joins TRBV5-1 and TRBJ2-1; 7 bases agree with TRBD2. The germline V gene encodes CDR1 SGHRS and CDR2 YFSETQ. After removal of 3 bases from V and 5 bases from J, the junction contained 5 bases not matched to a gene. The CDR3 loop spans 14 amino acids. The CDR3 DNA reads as TGCGCCAGCAGCTGGCCTAGCGGTAACAATGAGCAGTTCTTC. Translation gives CASSWPSGNNEQFF.

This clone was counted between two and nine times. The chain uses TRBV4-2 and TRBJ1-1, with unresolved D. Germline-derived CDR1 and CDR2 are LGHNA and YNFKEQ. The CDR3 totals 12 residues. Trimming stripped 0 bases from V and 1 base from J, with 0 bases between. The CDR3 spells CASSQENTEAFF. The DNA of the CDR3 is TGTGCCAGCAGCCAAGAGAACACTGAAGCTTTCTTT.

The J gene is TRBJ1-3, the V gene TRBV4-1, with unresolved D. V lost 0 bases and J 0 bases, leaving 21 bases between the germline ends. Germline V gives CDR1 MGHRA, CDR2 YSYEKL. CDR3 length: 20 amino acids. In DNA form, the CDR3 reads TGCGCCAGCAGCCAAGATCGATTATTCCCAAGGGAACCCTCTGGAAACACCATATATTTT. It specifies CASSQDRLFPREPSGNTIYF.